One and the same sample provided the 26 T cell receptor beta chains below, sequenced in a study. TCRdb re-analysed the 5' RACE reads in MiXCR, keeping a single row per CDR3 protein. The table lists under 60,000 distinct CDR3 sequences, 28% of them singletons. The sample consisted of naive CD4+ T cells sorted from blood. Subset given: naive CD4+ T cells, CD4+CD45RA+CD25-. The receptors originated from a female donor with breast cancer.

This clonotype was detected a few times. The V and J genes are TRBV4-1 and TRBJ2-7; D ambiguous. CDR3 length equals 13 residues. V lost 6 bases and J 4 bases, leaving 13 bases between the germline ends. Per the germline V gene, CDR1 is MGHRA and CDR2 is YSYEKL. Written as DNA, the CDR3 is TGCGCCAGCAGTCGATCACAATCTTACGAGCAGTACTTC. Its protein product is CASSRSQSYEQYF.

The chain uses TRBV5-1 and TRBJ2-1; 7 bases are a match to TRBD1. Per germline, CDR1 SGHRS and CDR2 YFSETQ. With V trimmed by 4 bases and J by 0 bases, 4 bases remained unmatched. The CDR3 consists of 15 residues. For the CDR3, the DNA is TGCGCCAGCAGCACGGACAGGCTCTCCTACAATGAGCAGTTCTTC. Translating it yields CASSTDRLSYNEQFF. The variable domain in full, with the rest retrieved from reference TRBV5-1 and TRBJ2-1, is KAGVTQTPRYLIKTRGQQVTLSCSPISGHRSVSWYQQTPGQGLQFLFEYFSETQRNKGNFPGRFSGRQFSNSRSEMNVSTLELGDSALYLCASSTDRLSYNEQFFGPGTRLTVL.

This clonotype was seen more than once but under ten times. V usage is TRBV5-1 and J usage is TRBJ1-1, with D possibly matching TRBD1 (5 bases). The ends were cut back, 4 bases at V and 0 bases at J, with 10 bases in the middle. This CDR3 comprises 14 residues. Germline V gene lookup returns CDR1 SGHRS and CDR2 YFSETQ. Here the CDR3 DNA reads TGCGCCAGCAGCATGGGGACGGTGAACACTGAAGCTTTCTTT. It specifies CASSMGTVNTEAFF.

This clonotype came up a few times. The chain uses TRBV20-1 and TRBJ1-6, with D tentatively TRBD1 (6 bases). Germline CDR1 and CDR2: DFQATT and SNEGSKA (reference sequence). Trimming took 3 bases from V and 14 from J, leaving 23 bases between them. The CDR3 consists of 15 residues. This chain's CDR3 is CSASNAQGLGGTLHF. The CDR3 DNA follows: TGCAGTGCTAGTAACGCGCAGGGGCTCGGTGGTACCCTCCACTTT.

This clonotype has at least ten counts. The CDR3 sequence: CASSPGTGSNQPQHF. CDR3 DNA: TGTGCCAGCAGCCCCGGGACAGGGAGCAATCAGCCCCAGCATTTT. This chain links TRBV5-4 with TRBJ1-5, with 9 nucleotides matching TRBD1. Germline values: CDR1 SGHNT, CDR2 YYREEE (reference sequence). The CDR3 contains 15 residues. V lost 4 bases, J lost 1 base, and 3 bases stayed unmatched.

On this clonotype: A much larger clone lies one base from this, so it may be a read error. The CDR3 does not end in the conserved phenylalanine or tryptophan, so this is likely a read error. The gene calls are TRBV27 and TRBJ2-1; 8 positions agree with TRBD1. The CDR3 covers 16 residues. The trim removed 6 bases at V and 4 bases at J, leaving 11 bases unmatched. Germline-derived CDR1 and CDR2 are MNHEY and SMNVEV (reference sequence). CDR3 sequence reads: CASRGRGPTFYNEQFL. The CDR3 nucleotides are TGTGCCAGCAGAGGCAGGGGGCCCACATTTTACAATGAGCAGTTCCTC.

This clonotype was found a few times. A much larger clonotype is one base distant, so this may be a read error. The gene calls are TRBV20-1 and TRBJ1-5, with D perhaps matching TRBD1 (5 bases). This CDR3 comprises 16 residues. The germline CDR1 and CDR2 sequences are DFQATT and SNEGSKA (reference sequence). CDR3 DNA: TGCAGGGCTAGCGTCTTAGGGGCCGAACCGGATCAGCCCCAGCATTTT. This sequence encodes CRASVLGAEPDQPQHF.

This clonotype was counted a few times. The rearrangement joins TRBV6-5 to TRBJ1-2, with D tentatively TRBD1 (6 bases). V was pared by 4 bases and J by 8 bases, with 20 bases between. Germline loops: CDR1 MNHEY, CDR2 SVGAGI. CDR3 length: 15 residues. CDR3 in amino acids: CASSFGSIQGSGYTF. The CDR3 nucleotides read TGTGCCAGCAGTTTCGGATCAATACAGGGTTCCGGCTACACCTTC.

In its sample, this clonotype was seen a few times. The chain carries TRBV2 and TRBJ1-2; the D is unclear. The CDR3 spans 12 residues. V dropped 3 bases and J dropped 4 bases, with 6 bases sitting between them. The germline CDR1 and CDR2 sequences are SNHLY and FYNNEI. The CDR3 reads CASSDDGYGYTF. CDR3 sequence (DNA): TGTGCCAGCAGTGACGACGGCTATGGCTACACCTTC.

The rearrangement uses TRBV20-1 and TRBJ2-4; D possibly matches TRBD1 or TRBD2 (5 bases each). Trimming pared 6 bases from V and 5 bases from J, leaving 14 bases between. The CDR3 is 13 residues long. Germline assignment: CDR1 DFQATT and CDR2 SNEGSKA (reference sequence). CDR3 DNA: TGCAGTGCCTTAGTACCGGGACAAAACATTCAGTACTTC. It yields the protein CSALVPGQNIQYF.

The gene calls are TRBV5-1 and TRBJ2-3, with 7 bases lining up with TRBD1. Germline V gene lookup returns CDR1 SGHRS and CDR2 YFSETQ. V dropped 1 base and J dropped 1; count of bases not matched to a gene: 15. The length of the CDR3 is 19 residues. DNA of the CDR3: TGCGCCAGCAGCTTGAACGACTTGGACAGGACCAGGGGCACAGATACGCAGTATTTT. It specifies CASSLNDLDRTRGTDTQYF.

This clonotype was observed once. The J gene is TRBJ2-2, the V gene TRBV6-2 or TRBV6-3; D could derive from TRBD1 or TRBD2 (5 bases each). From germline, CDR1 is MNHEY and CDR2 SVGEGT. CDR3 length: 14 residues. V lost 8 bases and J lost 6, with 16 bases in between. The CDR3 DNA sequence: TGTGCCAGCCGTCGGGGCGGTAACGCCGGGGAGCTGTTTTTT. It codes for CASRRGGNAGELFF.

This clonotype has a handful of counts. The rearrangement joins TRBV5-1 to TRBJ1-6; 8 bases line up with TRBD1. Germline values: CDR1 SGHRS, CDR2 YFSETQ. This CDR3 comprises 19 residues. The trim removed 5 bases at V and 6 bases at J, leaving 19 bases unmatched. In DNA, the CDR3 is TGCGCCAGCAGAAGGGCTTATTCGGGACAGGACGCTCTTAATTCACCCCTCCACTTT. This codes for CASRRAYSGQDALNSPLHF.

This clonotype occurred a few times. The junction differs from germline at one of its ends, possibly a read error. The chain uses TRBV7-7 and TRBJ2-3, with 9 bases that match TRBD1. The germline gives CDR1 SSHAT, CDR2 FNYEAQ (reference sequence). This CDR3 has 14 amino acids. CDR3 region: CASSTGTGSDTQYF. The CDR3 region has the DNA TGTGCTAGCAGCACCGGGACAGGGAGCGATACGCAGTATTTT. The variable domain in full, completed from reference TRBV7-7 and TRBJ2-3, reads GAGVSQSPRYKVTKRGQDVTLRCDPISSHATLYWYQQALGQGPEFLTYFNYEAQPDKSGLPSDRFSAERPEGSISTLTIQRTEQRDSAMYRCASSTGTGSDTQYFGPGTRLTVL.

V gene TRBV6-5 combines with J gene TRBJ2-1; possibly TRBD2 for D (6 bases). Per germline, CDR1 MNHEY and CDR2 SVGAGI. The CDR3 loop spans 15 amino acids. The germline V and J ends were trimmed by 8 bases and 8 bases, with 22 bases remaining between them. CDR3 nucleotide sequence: TGTGCCAGCGGGCGGGGCACGGGGGATAACGATGAGCAGTTCTTC. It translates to CASGRGTGDNDEQFF.

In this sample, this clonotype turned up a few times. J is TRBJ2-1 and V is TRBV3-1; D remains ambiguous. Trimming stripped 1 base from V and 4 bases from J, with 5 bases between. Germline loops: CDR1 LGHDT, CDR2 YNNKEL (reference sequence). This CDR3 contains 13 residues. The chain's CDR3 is CASSQVEYNEQFF. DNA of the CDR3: TGTGCCAGCAGCCAAGTCGAATACAATGAGCAGTTCTTC.

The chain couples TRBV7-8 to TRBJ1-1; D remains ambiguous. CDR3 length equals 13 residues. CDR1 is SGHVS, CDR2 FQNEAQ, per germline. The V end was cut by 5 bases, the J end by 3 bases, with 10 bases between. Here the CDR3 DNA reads TGTGCCAGCAGCACCCGGACCTACACTGAAGCTTTCTTT. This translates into CASSTRTYTEAFF.

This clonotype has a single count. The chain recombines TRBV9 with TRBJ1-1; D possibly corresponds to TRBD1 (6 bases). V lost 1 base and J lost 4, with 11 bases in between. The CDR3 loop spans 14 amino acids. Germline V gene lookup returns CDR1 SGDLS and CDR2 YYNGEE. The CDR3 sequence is CASSVNRDGTEAFF. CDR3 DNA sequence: TGTGCCAGCAGCGTAAACAGGGACGGCACTGAAGCTTTCTTT.

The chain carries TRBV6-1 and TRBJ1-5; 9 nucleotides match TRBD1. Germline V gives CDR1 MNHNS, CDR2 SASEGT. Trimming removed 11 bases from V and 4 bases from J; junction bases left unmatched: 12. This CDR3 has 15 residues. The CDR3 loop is CACNLPTGGNQPQHF. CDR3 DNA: TGTGCCTGCAACCTCCCGACAGGGGGGAATCAGCCCCAGCATTTT.

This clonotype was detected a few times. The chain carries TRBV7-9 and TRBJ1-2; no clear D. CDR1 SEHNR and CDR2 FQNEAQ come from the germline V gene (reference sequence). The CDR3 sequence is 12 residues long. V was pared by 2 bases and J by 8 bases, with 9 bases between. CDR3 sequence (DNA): TGTGCCAGCAGCTTAATAACGTGGGGCTACACCTTC. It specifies CASSLITWGYTF.

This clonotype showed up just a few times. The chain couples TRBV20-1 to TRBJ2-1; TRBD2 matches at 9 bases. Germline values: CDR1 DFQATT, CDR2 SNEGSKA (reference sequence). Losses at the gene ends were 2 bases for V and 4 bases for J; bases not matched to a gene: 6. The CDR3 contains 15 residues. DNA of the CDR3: TGCAGTGCTAGACCTAGCGGGACATGGTACAATGAGCAGTTCTTC. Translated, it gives CSARPSGTWYNEQFF.

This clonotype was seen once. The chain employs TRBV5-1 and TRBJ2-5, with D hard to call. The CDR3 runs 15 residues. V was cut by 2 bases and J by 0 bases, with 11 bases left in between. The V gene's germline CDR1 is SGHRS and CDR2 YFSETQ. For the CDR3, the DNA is TGCGCCAGCAGCTTATTAGTGAGCAACCAAGAGACCCAGTACTTC. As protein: CASSLLVSNQETQYF.

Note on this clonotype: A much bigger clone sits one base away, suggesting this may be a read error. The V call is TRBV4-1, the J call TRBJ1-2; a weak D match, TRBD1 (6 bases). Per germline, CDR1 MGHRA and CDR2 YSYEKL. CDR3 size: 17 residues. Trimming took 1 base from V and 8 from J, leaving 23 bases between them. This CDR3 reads CASSQVGAGRGARGYTF. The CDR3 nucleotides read TGCGCCAGCAGCCAAGTAGGGGCGGGACGGGGGGCGCGGGGCTACACCTTC.

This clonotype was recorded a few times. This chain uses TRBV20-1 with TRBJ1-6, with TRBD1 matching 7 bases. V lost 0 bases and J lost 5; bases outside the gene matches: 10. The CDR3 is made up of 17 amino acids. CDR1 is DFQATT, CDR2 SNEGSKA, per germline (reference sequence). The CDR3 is CSARDAQRGPNNSPLHF. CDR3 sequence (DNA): TGCAGTGCTAGAGACGCTCAGAGGGGGCCTAATAATTCACCCCTCCACTTT.

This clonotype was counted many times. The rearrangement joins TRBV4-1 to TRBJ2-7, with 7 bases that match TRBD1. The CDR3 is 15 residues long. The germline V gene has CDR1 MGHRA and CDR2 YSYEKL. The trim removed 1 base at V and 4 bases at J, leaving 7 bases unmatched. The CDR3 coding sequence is TGCGCCAGCAGCCAAGCCCCGGGACAGAATTACGAGCAGTACTTC. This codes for CASSQAPGQNYEQYF.

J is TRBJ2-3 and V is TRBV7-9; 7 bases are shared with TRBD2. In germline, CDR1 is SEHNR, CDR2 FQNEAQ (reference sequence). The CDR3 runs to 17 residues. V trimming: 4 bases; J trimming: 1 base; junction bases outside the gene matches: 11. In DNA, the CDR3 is TGTGCCAGCAGCTCCCGAGGCGGGAGAGGCGGCACAGATACGCAGTATTTT. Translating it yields CASSSRGGRGGTDTQYF.